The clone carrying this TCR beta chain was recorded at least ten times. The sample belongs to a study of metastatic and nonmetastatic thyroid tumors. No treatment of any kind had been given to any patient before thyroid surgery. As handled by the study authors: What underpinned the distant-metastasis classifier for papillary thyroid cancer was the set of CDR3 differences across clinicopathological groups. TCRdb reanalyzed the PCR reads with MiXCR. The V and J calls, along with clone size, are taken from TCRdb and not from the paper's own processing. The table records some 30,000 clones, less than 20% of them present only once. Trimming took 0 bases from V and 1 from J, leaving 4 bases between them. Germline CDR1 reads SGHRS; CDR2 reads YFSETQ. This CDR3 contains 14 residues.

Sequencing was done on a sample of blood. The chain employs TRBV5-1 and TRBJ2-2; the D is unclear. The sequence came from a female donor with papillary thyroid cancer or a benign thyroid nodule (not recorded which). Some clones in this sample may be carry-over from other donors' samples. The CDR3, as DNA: TGCGCCAGCAGCTTGGCACAGAACACCGGGGAGCTGTTTTTT. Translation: CASSLAQNTGELFF.